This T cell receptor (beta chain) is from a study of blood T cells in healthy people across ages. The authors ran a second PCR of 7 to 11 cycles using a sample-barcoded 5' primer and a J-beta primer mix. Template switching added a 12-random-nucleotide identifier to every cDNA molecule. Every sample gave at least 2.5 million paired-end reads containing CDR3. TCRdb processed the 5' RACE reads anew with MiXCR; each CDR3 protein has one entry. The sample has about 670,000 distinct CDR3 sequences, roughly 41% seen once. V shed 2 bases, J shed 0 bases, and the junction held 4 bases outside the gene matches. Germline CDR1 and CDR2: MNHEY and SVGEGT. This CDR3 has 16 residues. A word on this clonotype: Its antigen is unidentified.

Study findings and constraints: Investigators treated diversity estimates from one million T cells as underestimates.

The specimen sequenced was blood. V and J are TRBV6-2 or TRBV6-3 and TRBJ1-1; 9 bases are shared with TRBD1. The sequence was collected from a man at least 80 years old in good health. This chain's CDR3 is CASSYDRTGVNTEAFF. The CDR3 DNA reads TGTGCCAGCAGTTACGACCGGACAGGGGTGAACACTGAAGCTTTCTTT.